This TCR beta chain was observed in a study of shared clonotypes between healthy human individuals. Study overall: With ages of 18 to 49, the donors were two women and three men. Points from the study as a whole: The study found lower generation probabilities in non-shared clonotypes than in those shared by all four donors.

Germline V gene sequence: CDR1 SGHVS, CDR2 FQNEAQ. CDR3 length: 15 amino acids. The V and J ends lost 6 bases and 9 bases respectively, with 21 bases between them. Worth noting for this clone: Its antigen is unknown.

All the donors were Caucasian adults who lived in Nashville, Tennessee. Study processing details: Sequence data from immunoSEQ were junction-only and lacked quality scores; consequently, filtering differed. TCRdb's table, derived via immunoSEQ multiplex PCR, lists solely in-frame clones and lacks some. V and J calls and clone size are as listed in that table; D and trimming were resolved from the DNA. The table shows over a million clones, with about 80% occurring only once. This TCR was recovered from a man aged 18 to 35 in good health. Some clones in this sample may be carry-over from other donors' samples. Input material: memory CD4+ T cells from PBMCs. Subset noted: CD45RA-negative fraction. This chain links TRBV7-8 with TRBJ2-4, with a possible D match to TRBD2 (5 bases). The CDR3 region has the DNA TGTGCCAGCAGTCCTGAGCATTTGCGGGTACCCATTCAGTACTTC. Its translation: CASSPEHLRVPIQYF.